The table lists the clone carrying this TCR beta chain with a count of one. Its antigen is undetermined. The sample originates from a study of naive and memory T cell subsets. Study-wide results and caveats: From naive to CM, EM and EMRA, diversity decreased and Gini increased.

An equimolar mix of two oligonucleotides served as the beta constant-region primer for TRBC1 and TRBC2. TCRdb fed the UMI-ligation and nested PCR reads into MiXCR, producing one record per CDR3 protein. The sample shows 130,000 to 150,000 distinct CDR3 sequences, more than 15% of them seen only once. Cells stained for CD3, CD4, CD8, CD45RA and CD27 were sorted into four subsets. The clonotype comes from a human donor in good health. Sequencing was done on a sample of naive CD4+ T cells from blood.

CDR3 DNA: TGCGCCAGCAGCTTAGAAGGCAATGAGCAGTTCTTC. It encodes CASSLEGNEQFF. The V gene is TRBV5-1, the J gene TRBJ2-1; the D is unclear. In germline, CDR1 is SGHRS, CDR2 YFSETQ. V was clipped by 2 bases and J by 6 bases, with 6 bases between them. The CDR3 covers 12 residues. The entire variable domain, with the rest obtained from reference TRBV5-1 and TRBJ2-1, is as follows: KAGVTQTPRYLIKTRGQQVTLSCSPISGHRSVSWYQQTPGQGLQFLFEYFSETQRNKGNFPGRFSGRQFSNSRSEMNVSTLELGDSALYLCASSLEGNEQFFGPGTRLTVL.